This entry lists 31 T cell receptor delta chains sequenced from one sample in a study of gamma delta lymphoproliferative disorders and STAT genes. TCRdb called clones anew from the multiplex PCR reads with CATT. The table has around 1,200 delta-chain clones, less than 2% seen once. Sequencing used genomic DNA taken from PBMCs of patients and controls. Input material: blood. The receptors here all came from a human donor in good health.

This clone appeared a few times. TCRdb assigns this DNA the protein of a much larger clone, which departs from its translation at residue 5; this likely reflects a read error, and the protein shown comes from translating the DNA. The chain is built from TRDV3 and TRDJ1, with 10 bases matching TRDD3. This CDR3 spans 19 amino acids. The trim removed 1 base at V and 1 base at J, leaving 18 bases unmatched. Per germline, CDR1 TVYSNPD and CDR2 GDNSRS (reference sequence). The CDR3 region is CAFKSTRERYWGITDKLIF. Written as DNA, the CDR3 is TGTGCCTTTAAATCCACTCGAGAGAGGTACTGGGGGATCACCGATAAACTCATCTTT.

Note on this clone: This likely came from a read error, as a far larger clone is one base away. Other DNA variants within this sample encode the same CDR3. This rearrangement joins TRDV1 to TRDJ1, with 9 bases fitting TRDD3. The V gene's germline CDR1 is TSWWSYY and CDR2 QGS. Germline trimming cut 0 bases from V and 2 bases from J; bases unmatched to any gene: 28. This CDR3 spans 24 amino acids. CDR3 sequence: CALGELANSYWGTGLPHPTDKLIF. In DNA, the CDR3 is TGTGCTCTTGGGGAACTAGCAAACTCATACTGGGGGACGGGTCTGCCCCACCCGACCGATAAACTCATCTTT.

To note about this clone: TCRdb pairs this DNA with a much larger clone's protein that differs at residue 6, likely a read error; the protein shown was translated from the DNA. The chain uses TRDV2 and TRDJ1; 10 bases agree with TRDD3. The CDR3 length is 20 residues. Trimming at V came to 1 base and at J to 0 bases, leaving 16 bases not matched to a gene. Looked up from germline, CDR1 is GEAIGNYY and CDR2 is EKD. CDR3 residues: CACDTVEILGDPKYTDKLIF. The CDR3, as DNA: TGTGCCTGTGACACTGTTGAAATACTGGGGGATCCTAAGTACACCGATAAACTCATCTTT.

In its sample, this clone was seen a few times. CDR3 in amino acids: CALGTRLLILGDTYTDKLIF. CDR3 DNA: TGTGCTCTTGGGACTCGCTTGCTTATACTGGGGGATACGTACACCGATAAACTCATCTTT. The chain couples TRDV1 to TRDJ1, with 13 bases identical to TRDD3. Losses at the gene ends were 5 bases for V and 0 bases for J; bases not matched to a gene: 15. CDR3 length equals 20 residues. Germline V gives CDR1 TSWWSYY, CDR2 QGS.

This clone has just a few counts. The likely explanation is a read error, given a far larger clone one base away. Additional DNA sequences in this sample encode the identical CDR3. The chain employs TRDV1 and TRDJ1, with a tentative D call TRDD2 (7 bases). Per germline, CDR1 TSWWSYY and CDR2 QGS. Trimming took 2 bases from V and 0 from J, leaving 28 bases between them. The CDR3 totals 21 residues. This chain's CDR3 is CALGEFLRGGWGSLYTDKLIF. Here the CDR3 DNA reads TGTGCTCTTGGGGAATTCCTACGGGGTGGCTGGGGATCCCTGTACACCGATAAACTCATCTTT.

On this clone itself: A far larger clone lies a single base away; this is likely a read error. The sample has other DNA sequences that encode this CDR3 too. The chain joins TRDV3 to TRDJ1, with 10 bases lining up with TRDD3. CDR1 is TVYSNPD and CDR2 is GDNSRS in the germline V gene (reference sequence). This CDR3 contains 19 residues. The CDR3 sequence: CAFKFTRERYWGITDKLIF. As DNA, the CDR3 is TGTGCCTTTAAATTCACTCGAGAGAGGTACTGGGGGATCACCGATAAACTCATCTTC.

This clone has a handful of counts. This sequence is one base from a far larger clone and is likely a read error. Other DNA variants within this sample encode the same CDR3. V usage is TRDV2 and J usage is TRDJ1; TRDD3 matches 9 bases. This CDR3 contains 15 residues. Germline lookup yields CDR1 GEAIGNYY and CDR2 EKD. The CDR3 region is CACDSVLGDTDKLIF. Written as DNA, the CDR3 is TGTGCCTGTGACTCTGTACTGGGGGACACTGATAAACTCATCTTT.

This clone was picked up a small number of times. A far larger clone is one base from this, pointing to a likely read error. This CDR3 is also generated by other DNA sequences in the sample. V and J are TRDV2 and TRDJ1; TRDD3 aligns across 12 bases. The CDR3 sequence is 16 residues long. Germline CDR1 reads GEAIGNYY; CDR2 reads EKD. This CDR3 reads CACDSLLGDTTDKLIF. CDR3 DNA sequence: TGTGCCTGTGACAGTTTACTGGGGGATACCACCGATAAGCTCATCTTT.

This clone is large within its sample. Other DNA sequences within the sample encode an identical CDR3. The chain couples TRDV1 to TRDJ1; D ambiguous. The length of the CDR3 is 19 residues. Trimming pared 1 base from V and 0 bases from J, leaving 21 bases between. Germline CDR1 is TSWWSYY and CDR2 is QGS. CDR3 in DNA: TGTGCTCTTGGGGAACCTTATATAGCACGTACCCTGTACACCGATAAACTCATCTTT. Translating it yields CALGEPYIARTLYTDKLIF.

In regard to this clone: This DNA translates differently at residue 6 from the TCRdb protein, which is that of a much larger clone; a read error is likely, and the protein shown is the DNA's own translation. The chain carries TRDV2 and TRDJ1, with 12 bases aligning to TRDD3. CDR1 and CDR2 (germline): GEAIGNYY, EKD. The junction had 18 bases not matched to a gene; V was cut back by 3 bases and J by 2 bases. The CDR3 length is 20 residues. The CDR3 DNA reads TGTGCCTGTGACCCGCCTGCAACTGGGGGATACAATCTCCCGACCGATAAACTCATCTTT. Protein: CACDPPATGGYNLPTDKLIF.

The J gene is TRDJ1; the V gene was not called; the table's D gene call, TRDD3, was not cross checked with the DNA. The CDR3 covers 16 residues. In nucleotides, the CDR3 is TGTGCCTGTGACACCGCCTGGGGGATTTACACCGATAAACTCATCTTT. Its protein product is CACDTAWGIYTDKLIF.

This clone is labeled medium-sized. TCRdb's listed protein matches a much larger clone and diverges from this DNA's translation at residue 6, likely through a read error; the protein shown comes from the DNA. The chain carries TRDV2 and TRDJ1; 9 nucleotides line up with TRDD3. In germline, CDR1 is GEAIGNYY, CDR2 EKD. The CDR3 runs to 23 residues. Germline trimming cut 1 base from V and 0 bases from J; bases unmatched to any gene: 26. The CDR3 sequence: CACDTCGAITGGARPPNTDKLIF. The CDR3 DNA reads TGTGCCTGTGACACATGTGGGGCAATTACTGGGGGAGCCAGGCCCCCAAACACCGATAAACTCATCTTT.

This clone has more than one count but fewer than ten. TCRdb's protein for this DNA is that of a much larger clone and differs from the translation at residue 9, likely a read error; the protein shown is the DNA translation. The chain recombines TRDV1 with TRDJ1; 9 nucleotides line up with TRDD3. V shed 2 bases and J 0 bases; nucleotides not matched to a gene: 19. Germline CDR1 reads TSWWSYY; CDR2 reads QGS. The CDR3 spans 21 residues. In nucleotides, the CDR3 is TGTGCTCTTGGGGAAGATGACCTCCCGCCTTACTGGGGGACCTACACCGATAAACTCATCTTT. Translating it yields CALGEDDLPPYWGTYTDKLIF.

This clone has a handful of counts. TCRdb's protein, taken from a much larger clone, differs from this DNA's translation at residue 7, likely owing to a read error; the protein displayed comes from the DNA. The genes are TRDV2 and TRDJ1, with a possible D match to TRDD3 (5 bases). Per the germline V gene, CDR1 is GEAIGNYY and CDR2 is EKD. V was pared by 4 bases and J by 0 bases, with 14 bases between. The CDR3 contains 15 residues. This CDR3 is CACEALVDNTDKLIF. The CDR3 DNA is TGTGCCTGTGAAGCCCTGGTGGATAACACCGATAAACTCATCTTT.

For this clone: For this DNA, TCRdb reports the protein of a much larger clone, which diverges at residue 5, most likely from a read error; the protein presented here is translated directly from the DNA. V and J are TRDV1 and TRDJ4; D may be TRDD2 or TRDD3 (6 bases each). The V and J ends lost 4 bases and 0 bases respectively, with 30 bases between them. CDR3 length: 20 residues. Germline CDR1 reads TSWWSYY; CDR2 reads QGS. The CDR3 reads CALGAGWDPPTVLGARPLIF. DNA for the CDR3: TGTGCTCTTGGGGCAGGGTGGGATCCTCCTACCGTACTGGGAGCCAGACCCCTGATCTTT.

As to this clone: A far larger clone lies a single base away; this is likely a read error. Within the sample, other DNA sequences also encode this same CDR3. The V and J genes are TRDV3 and TRDJ3; D assignment may be TRDD2 or TRDD3 (5 bases each). CDR3 length: 24 residues. Germline loops: CDR1 TVYSNPD, CDR2 GDNSRS (reference sequence). Trimming stripped 2 bases from V and 0 bases from J, with 35 bases between. CDR3 protein: CAFSTSLPHWSILGPSWDTRQMFF. The CDR3 region has the DNA TGTGCCTTTTCTACGTCTCTTCCCCACTGGTCAATATTAGGCCCCTCCTGGGACACCCGACAGATGTTTTTC.

In this sample, this clone turned up a few times. A far larger clone is one base from this, pointing to a likely read error. This sample also contains other DNA sequences that code for the same CDR3. The chain joins TRDV1 to TRDJ1; 13 bases agree with TRDD3. Germline V lookup: CDR1 TSWWSYY, CDR2 QGS. The CDR3 spans 24 residues. Trimming at V came to 2 bases and at J to 0 bases, leaving 24 bases not matched to a gene. The CDR3 DNA is TGTGCTCTTGGGGAAGGGGGTTGCCTTCCCACCCTTATACTGGGGGATACGTACACCGATAAACTCATCTTT. This codes for CALGEGGCLPTLILGDTYTDKLIF.

This clone has a handful of counts. TCRdb's protein, taken from a much larger clone, differs from this DNA's translation at residue 19, likely owing to a read error; the protein displayed comes from the DNA. V and J are TRDV2 and TRDJ1; TRDD3 agrees at 9 bases. The germline CDR1 and CDR2 sequences are GEAIGNYY and EKD. The CDR3 is 23 residues long. The CDR3 loop reads CACDTRGAITGGARPPNTYKLIF. In DNA, the CDR3 is TGTGCCTGTGACACACGTGGGGCAATTACTGGGGGAGCCAGGCCCCCAAACACCTATAAACTCATCTTT.

This clone was seen a few times. The TCRdb record carries a much larger clone's protein, which differs from this DNA's translation at residue 3; a read error is the likely cause, and the protein listed here is the DNA translation. This chain connects TRDV1 to TRDJ1; 9 bases match TRDD3. The CDR3 is made up of 24 amino acids. Germline V gene lookup returns CDR1 TSWWSYY and CDR2 QGS. CDR3 DNA sequence: TGTGCTCCTGGGGAACTAGCAAACTCGTACTGGGGGACGGGTCTGCCCCACCCGACCGATAAACTCATCTTT. Translation: CAPGELANSYWGTGLPHPTDKLIF.

This clone was found a few times. TCRdb's entry gives the protein of a much larger clone, which mismatches this DNA's translation at residue 20, likely from a read error; the protein reported here is translated from the DNA. The chain recombines TRDV1 with TRDJ1, with 8 bases aligning to TRDD3. The CDR3 is made up of 23 amino acids. Looked up from germline, CDR1 is TSWWSYY and CDR2 is QGS. The CDR3 loop is CALCGGTYPVLGASIIRADRLIF. CDR3 nucleotide sequence: TGTGCTCTCTGCGGTGGGACCTACCCCGTACTGGGGGCCTCGATAATACGGGCCGATAGACTCATCTTT.

Of note for this clone: The protein in TCRdb stems from a much larger clone and differs at residue 6 from this DNA's translation, likely a read error; here the protein is translated from the DNA. This rearrangement joins TRDV2 to TRDJ1; D remains unclear. CDR1 GEAIGNYY and CDR2 EKD come from the germline V gene. There are 16 residues in the CDR3. The V and J ends lost 4 bases and 3 bases respectively, with 20 bases between them. This CDR3 is CACEGEGLPCADKLIF. CDR3 nucleotide sequence: TGTGCCTGTGAAGGTGAGGGACTACCTTGCGCCGATAAACTCATCTTT.

A note on this clone: TCRdb shows a much larger clone's protein in place of this DNA's translation, and the two differ at residue 9, likely through a read error; the protein shown is translated from the DNA. The rearrangement joins TRDV1 to TRDJ1, with 9 bases aligning to TRDD3. The CDR3 totals 24 residues. Germline lookup yields CDR1 TSWWSYY and CDR2 QGS. With V trimmed by 0 bases and J by 2 bases, 28 bases remained unmatched. The CDR3 DNA follows: TGTGCTCTTGGGGAACTAGCAAACCCGTACTGGGGGACGGGTCTGCCCCACCCGACCGATAAACTCATCTTT. Amino acid sequence: CALGELANPYWGTGLPHPTDKLIF.

In this sample, this clone turned up many times. With only one base between it and a far larger clone, this is likely a read error. This sequence joins TRDV1 and TRDJ1; 9 nucleotides match TRDD3. This CDR3 comprises 24 residues. Germline V lookup: CDR1 TSWWSYY, CDR2 QGS. J lost 2 bases, V lost 0 bases, and 28 bases had no gene match. The CDR3 region has the DNA TGTGCTCTTGGGGAACTAGTAAACTCGTACTGGGGGACGGGTCTGCCCCACCCGACCGATAAACTCATCTTT. This gives the protein CALGELVNSYWGTGLPHPTDKLIF.

This clone was seen a few times. This is likely an artifact of a read error, given a far larger clone one base away. Distinct nucleotide sequences in the sample also encode this CDR3. The chain uses TRDV1 and TRDJ1; a possible D gene is TRDD2 (6 bases). CDR3 size: 18 residues. Germline V CDR1 and CDR2: TSWWSYY, QGS. The V end lost 3 bases, the J end lost 6 bases, and 26 bases lay between the germline ends. The CDR3 here is CALGELASSGSGKNKLIF. The DNA for the CDR3 is TGTGCTCTTGGGGAGCTAGCTTCCTCAGGATCTGGGAAGAATAAACTCATCTTT.

This clone has just a few counts. The J gene is TRDJ1; the V gene was not called; the table's D call, TRDD3, has no DNA check behind it. The CDR3 contains 12 residues. CDR3 nucleotide sequence: TGCTCGGGGATCCTGTACACCGATAAACTCATCTTT. Translation: CSGILYTDKLIF.

Remarks on this clone: The translation of this DNA and the TCRdb protein of a much larger clone differ at residue 4, probably owing to a read error; the protein shown here is translated from the DNA. The chain combines TRDV3 with TRDJ1; 11 bases are a match to TRDD3. Germline-derived CDR1 and CDR2 are TVYSNPD and GDNSRS (reference sequence). The CDR3 is made up of 21 amino acids. V lost 1 base to trimming and J lost 6 bases; unmatched junction nucleotides: 28. In DNA, the CDR3 is TGTGCCTTTAAGCCCTTCACCCTTCCCCCACTGGGGGATATTCGGGGGCATAAACTCATCTTT. It encodes CAFKPFTLPPLGDIRGHKLIF.

This clone was counted between two and nine times. The protein TCRdb lists belongs to a much larger clone and differs from this DNA's translation at residue 10, which points to a read error; the protein shown is made from the DNA. The J gene is TRDJ1, the V gene TRDV3, with 11 positions matching TRDD3. The V gene end was trimmed by 0 bases and the J gene end by 6 bases; junction bases not matched to a gene: 27. There are 21 residues in the CDR3. CDR1 and CDR2 (germline): TVYSNPD, GDNSRS (reference sequence). Written as DNA, the CDR3 is TGTGCCTTTAGGCCCTTCACCCTTCCCTCACTGGGGGATATTCGGGGGCATAAACTCATCTTT. Translating gives CAFRPFTLPSLGDIRGHKLIF.

This clone was detected many times. A single base is all that separates this from a far larger clone, so a read error is likely. Other nucleotide sequences from this sample produce the same CDR3. The genes are TRDV2 and TRDJ1, with 10 bases identical to TRDD3. The CDR3 consists of 18 residues. Germline assignment: CDR1 GEAIGNYY and CDR2 EKD. CDR3 sequence (DNA): TGTGCCTGTGACACCCTCGAACTGGGGGATGGTGCCACCGATAAACTCATCTTC. Its protein product is CACDTLELGDGATDKLIF.

In the case of this clone: A far larger clone is only one base removed, so a read error is likely. This CDR3 is also generated by other DNA sequences in the sample. The CDR3 sequence: CALGELASSGSGKNKLIF. DNA for the CDR3: TGTGCTCTTGGGGAATTAGCCTCCTCAGGATCTGGGAAGAATAAACTCATCTTT. The rearrangement joins TRDV1 to TRDJ1; D is perhaps TRDD3 (5 bases). Germline CDR1 TSWWSYY, CDR2 QGS. CDR3 length: 18 residues. V lost 2 bases and J lost 6, with 25 bases in between.

This clone was seen a handful of times. Since a far larger clone is one base different, this is likely a read error. The identical CDR3 is also encoded by other nucleotide sequences in the sample. The chain combines TRDV3 with TRDJ1; 12 nucleotides line up with TRDD3. Trimming at V came to 2 bases and at J to 0 bases, leaving 31 bases not matched to a gene. The length of the CDR3 is 24 residues. Per the germline V gene, CDR1 is TVYSNPD and CDR2 is GDNSRS (reference sequence). CDR3 DNA sequence: TGTGCCTTTTGTGGTGGGAACTTCCCCAGTTTTCCTTACTGGGGGATACCGTACACCGATAAACTCATCTTT. This codes for CAFCGGNFPSFPYWGIPYTDKLIF.

This clone was seen only a few times. TCRdb shows a much larger clone's protein in place of this DNA's translation, and the two differ at residue 9, likely through a read error; the protein shown is translated from the DNA. The chain recombines TRDV2 with TRDJ1; TRDD3 is a possible D gene (7 bases). This CDR3 has 20 amino acids. Germline CDR1 is GEAIGNYY and CDR2 is EKD. The V end was cut by 1 base, the J end by 0 bases, with 26 bases between. In nucleotides, the CDR3 is TGTGCCTGTGACACTATTGAAATACCGGGGGATCCTAAGTACACCGATAAACTCATCTTT. Translated, it gives CACDTIEIPGDPKYTDKLIF.